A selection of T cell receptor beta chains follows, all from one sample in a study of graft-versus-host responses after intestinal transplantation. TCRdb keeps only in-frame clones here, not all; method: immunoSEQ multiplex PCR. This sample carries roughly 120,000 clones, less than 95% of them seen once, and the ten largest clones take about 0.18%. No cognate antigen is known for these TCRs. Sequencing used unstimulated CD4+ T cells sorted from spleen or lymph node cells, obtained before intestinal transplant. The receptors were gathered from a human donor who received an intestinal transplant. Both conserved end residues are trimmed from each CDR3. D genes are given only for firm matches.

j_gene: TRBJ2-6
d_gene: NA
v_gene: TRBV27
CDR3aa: ASSGRFLISGANVLT

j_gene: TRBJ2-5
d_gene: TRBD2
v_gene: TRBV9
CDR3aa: ASSVESGTSGDLRRETQY

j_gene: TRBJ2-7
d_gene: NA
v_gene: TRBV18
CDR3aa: ASSPPTGPYEQY

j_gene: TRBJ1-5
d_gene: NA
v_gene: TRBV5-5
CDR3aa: ASSFFPTDSNQPQH

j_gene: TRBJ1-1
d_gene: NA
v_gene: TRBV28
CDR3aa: ASSFPGVSTEAF

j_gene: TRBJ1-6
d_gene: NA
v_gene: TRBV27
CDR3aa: ASSSGALSSYNSPLH

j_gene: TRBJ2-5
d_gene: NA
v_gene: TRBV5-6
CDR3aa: ASSLMARVAETQY

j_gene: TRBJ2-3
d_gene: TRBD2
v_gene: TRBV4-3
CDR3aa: ASSQDVSGSSSGGADTQY

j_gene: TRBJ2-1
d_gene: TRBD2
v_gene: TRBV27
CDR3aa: ASSSPFLAGGPSYNEQF

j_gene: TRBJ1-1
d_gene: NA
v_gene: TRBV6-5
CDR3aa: ASSYMGDTEAF

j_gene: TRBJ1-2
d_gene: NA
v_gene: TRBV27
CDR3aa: ASSRSSDRYYGYT

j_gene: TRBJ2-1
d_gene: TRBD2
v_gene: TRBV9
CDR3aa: ASSVLSRGGAGNEQF

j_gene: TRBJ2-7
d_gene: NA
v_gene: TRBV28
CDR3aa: ASSARGYYEQY

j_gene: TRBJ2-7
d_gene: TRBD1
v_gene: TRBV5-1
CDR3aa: ASSWAGTGTYEQY

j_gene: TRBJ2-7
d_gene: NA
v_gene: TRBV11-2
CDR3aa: ASSLLGQEQY

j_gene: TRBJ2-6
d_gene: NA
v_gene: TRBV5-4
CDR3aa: ASSLGSGFSYSTNVLT

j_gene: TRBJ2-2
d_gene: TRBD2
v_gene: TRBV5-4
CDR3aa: ASSFSEKGLAGRGGELF

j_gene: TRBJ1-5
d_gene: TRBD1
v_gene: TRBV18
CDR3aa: ASSPGLGTGANQPQH

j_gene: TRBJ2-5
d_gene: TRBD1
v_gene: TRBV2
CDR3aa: ASSTGQGMFETQY

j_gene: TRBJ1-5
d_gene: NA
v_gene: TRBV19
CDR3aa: ASSIEGQGNQPQH

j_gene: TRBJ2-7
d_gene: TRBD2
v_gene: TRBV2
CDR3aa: ASSDGGLAAFYEQY

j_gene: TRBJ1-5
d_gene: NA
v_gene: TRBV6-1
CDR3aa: ASSVVVGNQPQH

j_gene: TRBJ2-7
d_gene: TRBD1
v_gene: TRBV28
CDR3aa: ASSRTGTEQY

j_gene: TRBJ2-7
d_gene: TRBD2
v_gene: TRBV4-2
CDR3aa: ASSQDLLAGGGNEQY

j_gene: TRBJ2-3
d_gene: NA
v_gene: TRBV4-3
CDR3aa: ASSQGGGRMRTDTQY

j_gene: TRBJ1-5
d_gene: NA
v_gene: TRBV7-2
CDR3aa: ASSLDKNQPQH

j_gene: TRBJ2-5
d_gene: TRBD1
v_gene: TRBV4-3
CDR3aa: ASSQNRGKVRGTQY

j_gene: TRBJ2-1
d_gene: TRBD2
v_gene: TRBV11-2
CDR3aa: ASSPLWGGNEQF

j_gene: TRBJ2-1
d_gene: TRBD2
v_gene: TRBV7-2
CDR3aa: ASSLATGLAGTYNEQF

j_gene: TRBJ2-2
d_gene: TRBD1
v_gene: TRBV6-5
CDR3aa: ASAGQGRGGELF

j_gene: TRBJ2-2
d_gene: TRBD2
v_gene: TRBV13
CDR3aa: ASSEYRGGPDTGELF

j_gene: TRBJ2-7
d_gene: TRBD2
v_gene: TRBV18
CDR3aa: ASSPGLARYEQY

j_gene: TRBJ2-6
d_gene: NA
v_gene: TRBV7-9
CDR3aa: ASSSGAGANVLT

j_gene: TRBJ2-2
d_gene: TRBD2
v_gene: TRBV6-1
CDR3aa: ASSVGGGNTGELF

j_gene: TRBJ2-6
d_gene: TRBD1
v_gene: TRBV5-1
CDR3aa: ASSLATGVGANVLT

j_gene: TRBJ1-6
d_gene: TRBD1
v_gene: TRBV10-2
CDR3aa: ASRTGPNSPLH

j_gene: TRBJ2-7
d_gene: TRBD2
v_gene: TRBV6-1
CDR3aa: ASSLAGVGSYEQY

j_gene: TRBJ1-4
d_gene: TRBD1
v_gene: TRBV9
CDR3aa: ASSVGGTGAREKLF

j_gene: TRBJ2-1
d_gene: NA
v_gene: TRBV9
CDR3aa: ASSPTSHSYNEQF

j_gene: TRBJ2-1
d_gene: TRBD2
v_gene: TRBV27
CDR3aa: ASIPNSGRGPYEQF

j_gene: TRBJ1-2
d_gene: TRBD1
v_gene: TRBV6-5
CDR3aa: ASSKPGTGAGYT

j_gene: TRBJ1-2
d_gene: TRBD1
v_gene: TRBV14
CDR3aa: ASSQVRQGGYT

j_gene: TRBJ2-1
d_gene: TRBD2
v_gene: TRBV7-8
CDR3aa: ASSEGLAGGPGYNEQF

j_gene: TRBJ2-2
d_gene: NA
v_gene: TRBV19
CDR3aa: ASTSPPGSMHTGELF

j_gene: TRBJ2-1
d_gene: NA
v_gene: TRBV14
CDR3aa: ASSRGNYNEQF

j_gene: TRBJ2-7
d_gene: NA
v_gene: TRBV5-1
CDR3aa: ASSLGQVGEQY

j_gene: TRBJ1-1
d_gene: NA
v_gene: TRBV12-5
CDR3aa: ASGLYSGTEAF

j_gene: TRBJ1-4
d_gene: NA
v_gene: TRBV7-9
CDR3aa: ASSWGSGVDNEKLF

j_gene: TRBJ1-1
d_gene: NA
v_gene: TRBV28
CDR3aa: ASSKLHRGTEAF

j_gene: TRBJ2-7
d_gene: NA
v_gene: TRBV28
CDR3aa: ASTRDSPNEQY